The 8 T cell receptor beta chains below were found in one sample sequenced in a study of vaccination and CD4 T cells after COVID-19 (dated by TCRdb to the early 2020s). Per the publication, the treatment or condition label means: roughly 11-day PBMC culture with coronavirus spike peptide pools or control peptides (ViraFEST assay). The library was made by PCR. TCRdb names Illumina iSeq 100 as the instrument used. TCR sequencing of DNA from cultured CD4+ T cells used the Oncomine TCR Beta short-read assay at the Johns Hopkins FTIC core. TCRdb trimmed the raw reads at Q25, called clones with MiXCR and kept productive beta chains. Identical CDR3 proteins give one entry, which carries the most common genes and DNA. The sample table lists some 9,500 distinct CDR3 sequences, approximately 55% of them with a count of one. Clones ranked in the top ten supply around 39% of the sample. These receptors lack a known antigen.

Sample: CD4+ T cells from blood, cultured in vitro. These receptors were collected from a human donor who had recovered from COVID-19.

This clonotype was found a few times. This chain links TRBV11-3 with TRBJ2-1; D is uncertain. The CDR3 extends over 15 amino acids. V was shortened by 5 bases and J by 0 bases, with 11 bases between the two germline ends. The V gene's germline CDR1 is SGHNT and CDR2 YENEEA. CDR3 nucleotides: TGTGCCAGCAGCGCCCTTCAAAGCTCCTACAATGAGCAGTTCTTC. It codes for CASSALQSSYNEQFF.

The V call is TRBV5-1, the J call TRBJ1-2, with 12 bases matching TRBD1. CDR1 and CDR2 from the germline V gene are SGHRS and YFSETQ. V shed 0 bases and J 4 bases; nucleotides not matched to a gene: 7. The CDR3 loop spans 17 amino acids. The CDR3 region is CASSLDSGTGGRYGYTF. Written as DNA, the CDR3 is TGCGCCAGCAGCTTGGACTCCGGGACAGGGGGCCGCTATGGCTACACCTTC.

There are a few counts of this clonotype. The rearrangement uses TRBV7-9 and TRBJ1-1; D is unresolved. The CDR3 contains 14 residues. Trimming pared 8 bases from V and 4 bases from J, leaving 17 bases between. CDR1 and CDR2 from the germline V gene are SEHNR and FQNEAQ (reference sequence). The CDR3 sequence: CASFYDRESTEAFF. Here the CDR3 DNA reads TGTGCCAGCTTCTACGACCGGGAAAGCACTGAAGCTTTCTTT.

The chain has TRBV30 and TRBJ1-6; no reliable D call. The CDR3 covers 19 residues. CDR1 is GTSNPN and CDR2 is SVGIG in the germline V gene (reference sequence). V lost 3 bases and J lost 10, with 31 bases in between. The CDR3 DNA reads as TGTGCCTGGAGGCCCCTGCCGGGATCCGGCAAGCCCCAAGGGTCACCCCTCCACTTT. It translates to CAWRPLPGSGKPQGSPLHF.

V gene TRBV6-1 combines with J gene TRBJ2-7; 12 nucleotides align to TRBD1. Unmatched junction bases numbered 9, after V lost 5 bases and J lost 4 bases. The germline V gene has CDR1 MNHNS and CDR2 SASEGT. The CDR3 extends over 16 amino acids. The DNA of the CDR3 is TGTGCCAGCAGTCCTAGGGGACAGGGGGCGAGATACGAGCAGTACTTC. The encoded protein is CASSPRGQGARYEQYF.

The CDR3 DNA is TGCAGTGCTAGATTAGGGACAGCGAAAAGACTCTACGAGCAGTACTTC. Translated: CSARLGTAKRLYEQYF. The genes are TRBV20-1 and TRBJ2-7, with 7 bases matching TRBD1. Trimming at V came to 2 bases and at J to 3 bases, leaving 13 bases not matched to a gene. Germline V lookup: CDR1 DFQATT, CDR2 SNEGSKA (reference sequence). CDR3 length equals 16 residues.

The chain uses TRBV7-2 and TRBJ2-5; 14 positions match TRBD2. J lost 5 bases, V lost 5 bases, and 16 bases had no gene match. Germline assignment: CDR1 SGHTA and CDR2 FQGNSA. This CDR3 region has 19 residues. CDR3 loop: CASSPTEGTSGGTWETQYF. DNA for the CDR3: TGTGCCAGCAGCCCGACCGAGGGGACTAGCGGGGGTACTTGGGAGACCCAGTACTTC.

V and J are TRBV20-1 and TRBJ2-1, with 10 nucleotides matching TRBD1. The J segment lost 7 bases and the V segment lost 0 bases, leaving 6 bases of the junction unmatched. CDR1 is DFQATT and CDR2 is SNEGSKA in the germline V gene (reference sequence). The CDR3 spans 15 residues. DNA of the CDR3: TGCAGTGCTAGAGACGACCGGGACAGGGGAAATGAGCAGTTCTTC. It is translated as CSARDDRDRGNEQFF.